The subject of this entry is one T cell receptor beta chain. The data are from a study of identical twins. The V and J ends lost 2 bases and 6 bases respectively, with 11 bases between them. Germline lookup yields CDR1 SGHAT and CDR2 FQNNGV. This CDR3 is built from 15 residues. MiXCR, applied by TCRdb to the 5' RACE reads, yields one record per CDR3 protein. This sample has 550,000 to 700,000 distinct CDR3 sequences; over 20% occur once, and the top ten carry 4% to 4.5%. Separately, the same data were catalogued under a study of T cells expressing NK-cell markers. That paper states: The CD3+CD56-NKG2C+ fraction of several donors was likewise dominated by these clonotypes. It was still unclear whether expanded NKG2C+ T cell clones were HCMV specific.

The sequenced sample was PBMCs. This TCR derives from a woman aged 18-30 years in good health. The gene calls are TRBV11-2 and TRBJ1-6; D unresolved. The CDR3 region has the DNA TGTGCCAGCAGCTTAATTCGACGGATTAATTCACCCCTCCACTTT. Amino acid sequence: CASSLIRRINSPLHF.